The 22 T cell receptor beta chains presented below share a single source sample, sequenced in a study of blood T cell repertoires in COVID-19. The data were produced by immunoSEQ multiplex PCR, yet TCRdb's version contains in-frame clones alone and is incomplete. The table has 200,000 to 300,000 clones, roughly nine tenths seen once. The sample consisted of PBMCs or T cells enriched from blood (not recorded which). The receptors stem from a woman aged 18-29 years who had recovered from COVID-19.

This rearrangement joins TRBV6-2 or TRBV6-3 to TRBJ2-5, with 7 nucleotides matching TRBD1. From germline, CDR1 is MNHEY and CDR2 SVGEGT. CDR3 length: 15 residues. J lost 1 base, V lost 7 bases, and 9 bases had no gene match. The chain's CDR3 is CASTPLDRVQETQYF. The CDR3 region has the DNA TGTGCCAGCACCCCGCTCGACAGGGTCCAAGAGACCCAGTACTTC.

The chain carries TRBV21-1 and TRBJ2-5; the D segment call TRBD1 is taken from the table without a DNA check. TRBV21-1 is termed a pseudogene. CDR3 length: 15 amino acids. The CDR3 region is CASSKRASGEETQYF. The CDR3 coding sequence is TGTGCCAGCAGCAAAAGGGCATCAGGGGAAGAGACCCAGTACTTC.

This clone was observed once. The chain employs TRBV29-1 and TRBJ1-1, with a weak D call TRBD1 (5 bases). CDR1 SQVTM and CDR2 ANQGSEA come from the germline V gene. Trimming removed 2 bases from V and 1 base from J, with 14 bases in between. This CDR3 spans 15 amino acids. This chain's CDR3 is CSVERNRQRNTEAFF. The DNA for the CDR3 is TGCAGCGTTGAACGAAACCGACAGAGGAACACTGAAGCTTTCTTT.

This chain joins TRBV11-3 and TRBJ1-1, with 9 bases matching TRBD1. After removal of 2 bases from V and 4 bases from J, the junction contained 5 bases not matched to a gene. This CDR3 has 15 residues. Germline assignment: CDR1 SGHNT and CDR2 YENEEA. CDR3 sequence: CASSLNRGRGTEAFF. CDR3 nucleotides: TGTGCCAGCAGCTTAAACAGGGGGCGCGGCACTGAAGCTTTCTTT.

The V call is TRBV19, the J call TRBJ2-6; 8 bases are shared with TRBD2. The ends lost 3 bases at V and 0 bases at J; junction bases unmatched: 4. From germline, CDR1 is LNHDA and CDR2 SQIVND (reference sequence). This CDR3 region has 17 residues. CDR3 DNA sequence: TGTGCCAGTAGTATCGGGAGGGTCCACTCTGGGGCCAACGTCCTGACTTTC. Translation gives CASSIGRVHSGANVLTF.

The chain recombines TRBV10-2 with TRBJ1-3, with TRBD1 identical over 8 bases. This CDR3 is 14 amino acids long. The germline V gene has CDR1 WSHSY and CDR2 SAAADI. The J segment lost 5 bases and the V segment lost 5 bases, leaving 5 bases of the junction unmatched. Here the CDR3 reads CASSQDRERNTIYF. As DNA, the CDR3 is TGCGCCAGCAGTCAGGACAGGGAAAGAAACACCATATATTTT.

The rearrangement links TRBV11-2 to TRBJ2-3; 10 nucleotides line up with TRBD2. CDR3 length: 16 amino acids. Germline CDR1 is SGHAT and CDR2 is FQNNGV. Trimming cost V 5 bases and J 0 bases; bases outside gene matches: 5. CDR3 in amino acids: CASSRGLASSTDTQYF. Written as DNA, the CDR3 is TGTGCCAGCAGCCGGGGACTAGCGTCTAGCACAGATACGCAGTATTTT.

The chain employs TRBV25-1 and TRBJ2-3, with 7 bases fitting TRBD1. This CDR3 is 18 amino acids long. V was clipped by 2 bases and J by 5 bases; unmatched bases: 16. The germline CDR1 and CDR2 sequences are MGHDK and SYGVNS. The CDR3 sequence is CASSEQINRGPEGDTQYF. The CDR3 region has the DNA TGTGCCAGCAGTGAACAAATAAACAGGGGCCCAGAAGGAGATACGCAGTATTTT.

As DNA, the CDR3 is TGCGCCAGCAGCCAAGTTTTCAGGGGTAACTACGAGCAGTACTTC. The encoded protein is CASSQVFRGNYEQYF. The V gene is TRBV4-3, the J gene TRBJ2-7, with a weak D call TRBD1 (6 bases). V lost 1 base to trimming and J lost 3 bases, with 13 bases between them. Germline loops: CDR1 LGHNA, CDR2 YSLEER. The CDR3 covers 15 residues.

This clone was counted once. The rearrangement joins TRBV19 to TRBJ2-7; 10 nucleotides align to TRBD1. The CDR3 has 14 amino acids. The germline gives CDR1 LNHDA, CDR2 SQIVND (reference sequence). Trimming took 3 bases from V and 4 from J; bases not matched to a gene: 3. CDR3 sequence reads: CASSIGTGVYEQYF. As DNA, the CDR3 is TGTGCCAGTAGTATCGGGACAGGGGTGTACGAGCAGTACTTC.

The rearrangement joins TRBV7-3 to TRBJ2-5; maybe TRBD2 (6 bases). Germline loops: CDR1 SGHTA, CDR2 FQGTGA. The CDR3 spans 13 residues. The V gene lost 1 base and the J gene lost 5 bases, with 8 bases spanning the gap. In nucleotides, the CDR3 is TGTGCCAGCAGCTTAAGCAGCGGGGAGACCCAGTACTTC. This translates into CASSLSSGETQYF. The entire variable domain, with the rest obtained from reference TRBV7-3 and TRBJ2-5, is as follows: GAGVSQTPSNKVTEKGKYVELRCDPISGHTALYWYRQSLGQGPEFLIYFQGTGAADDSGLPNDRFFAVRPEGSVSTLKIQRTERGDSAVYLCASSLSSGETQYFGPGTRLLVL.

The chain uses TRBV18 and TRBJ1-2; maybe TRBD1 (5 bases). This CDR3 is 13 amino acids long. Germline loops: CDR1 KGHSH, CDR2 LQKENI. V lost 3 bases to trimming and J lost 6 bases, with 11 bases between them. CDR3 DNA sequence: TGTGCCAGCTCACCCAAGGGGTACCATGGCTACACCTTC. This translates into CASSPKGYHGYTF.

This clone is a singleton in its sample. The chain joins TRBV4-1 to TRBJ2-2; no definite D call. This CDR3 region has 14 residues. Trimming stripped 1 base from V and 7 bases from J, with 10 bases between. CDR1 is MGHRA, CDR2 YSYEKL, per germline. DNA for the CDR3: TGCGCCAGCAGCCAAGGGCCCCGAAGCGGGGAGCTGTTTTTT. It translates to CASSQGPRSGELFF.

The chain recombines TRBV27 with TRBJ1-6, with D possibly matching TRBD1 (6 bases). The CDR3 spans 13 residues. In germline, CDR1 is MNHEY, CDR2 SMNVEV (reference sequence). Between the trimmed V and J ends, which lost 5 bases and 6 bases, there was a span of 8 bases. CDR3 nucleotide sequence: TGTGCCAGCAGTGGACAGTTTAATTCACCCCTCCACTTT. Its protein product is CASSGQFNSPLHF.

The chain recombines TRBV5-1 with TRBJ2-7, with D perhaps TRBD2 (5 bases). V lost 2 bases and J lost 5, with 8 bases in between. CDR1 is SGHRS, CDR2 YFSETQ, per germline. This CDR3 is built from 12 residues. The CDR3 sequence is CASSLTRDEQYF. The CDR3 coding sequence is TGCGCCAGCAGCTTAACTAGGGACGAGCAGTACTTC.

A few counts support this clone. J is TRBJ1-4 and V is TRBV7-2; 7 nucleotides match TRBD1. V lost 1 base and J lost 3; bases outside the gene matches: 2. The CDR3 contains 15 residues. Germline V gives CDR1 SGHTA, CDR2 FQGNSA. CDR3 DNA sequence: TGTGCCAGCAGCTTAGACAGGGGTTCTAATGAAAAACTGTTTTTT. This gives the protein CASSLDRGSNEKLFF.

The gene calls are TRBV2 and TRBJ2-3; D is possibly TRBD2 (5 bases). The V end lost 4 bases, the J end lost 1 base, and 6 bases lay between the germline ends. The CDR3 covers 13 residues. Germline V gives CDR1 SNHLY, CDR2 FYNNEI. This chain's CDR3 is CASSGLRTDTQYF. The CDR3 region has the DNA TGTGCCAGCAGTGGACTACGCACAGATACGCAGTATTTT. The entire variable domain, with the rest obtained from reference TRBV2 and TRBJ2-3, is as follows: EPEVTQTPSHQVTQMGQEVILRCVPISNHLYFYWYRQILGQKVEFLVSFYNNEISEKSEIFDDQFSVERPDGSNFTLKIRSTKLEDSAMYFCASSGLRTDTQYFGPGTRLTVL.

This chain joins TRBV2 and TRBJ2-1; 13 bases fit TRBD2. V gave up 8 bases and J gave up 7 bases; unmatched junction bases: 8. Germline V gene data show CDR1 as SNHLY and CDR2 as FYNNEI. The CDR3 runs to 15 residues. The CDR3 region has the DNA TGTGCCAGCGGCCTGGGACTAGCGGGAACGAATGAGCAGTTCTTC. Translated, it gives CASGLGLAGTNEQFF.

With regard to this clone: The same CDR3 can be traced to other DNA sequences in this sample. The rearrangement uses TRBV24-1 and TRBJ2-3; D unclear. The V end was cut by 4 bases, the J end by 4 bases, with 5 bases between. The CDR3 has 12 residues. Looked up from germline, CDR1 is KGHDR and CDR2 is SFDVKD. DNA for the CDR3: TGTGCCACCAGTGAGGGCTCAGATACGCAGTATTTT. Its protein product is CATSEGSDTQYF.

The chain is built from TRBV27 and TRBJ2-7; TRBD2 aligns across 9 bases. The CDR3 is 14 residues long. Per the germline V gene, CDR1 is MNHEY and CDR2 is SMNVEV (reference sequence). Trimming took 6 bases from V and 0 from J; bases not matched to a gene: 3. CDR3 DNA sequence: TGTGCCAGCAGGGCTAGCGGGGCCTCCTACGAGCAGTACTTC. Encoded protein: CASRASGASYEQYF.

V gene TRBV5-6 combines with J gene TRBJ2-5; no clear D. The CDR3 spans 12 residues. Deletions cut 1 base from V and 7 bases from J, with 8 bases between. Germline V gene data show CDR1 as SGHDT and CDR2 as YYEEEE. The CDR3 reads CASSLHPGTQYF. In DNA, the CDR3 is TGTGCCAGCAGCTTGCACCCAGGGACCCAGTACTTC.

This chain joins TRBV27 and TRBJ2-4, with 7 positions matching TRBD1. The junction had 6 bases not matched to a gene; V was cut back by 4 bases and J by 6 bases. The CDR3 extends over 14 amino acids. Per the germline V gene, CDR1 is MNHEY and CDR2 is SMNVEV (reference sequence). In DNA form, the CDR3 reads TGTGCCAGCAGTTCCTCGACAGGGAGAAACATTCAGTACTTC. This encodes CASSSSTGRNIQYF.